These 7 T cell receptor beta chains came from one sample sequenced in a study of blood T cells in healthy people across ages. Primers used in a second PCR of about 6 to 11 cycles were a sample-barcoded 5' primer and a J-beta primer mix. TCRdb processed the 5' RACE reads anew with MiXCR; each CDR3 protein has one entry. This repertoire shows fewer than 2,000,000 distinct CDR3 sequences, about two fifths found once; its top ten account for 23%. Sequences were obtained from blood. The receptors come from a human donor in good health.

This chain uses TRBV28 with TRBJ1-1; tentatively, D is TRBD1 (6 bases). The V and J ends lost 11 bases and 10 bases respectively, with 17 bases between them. There are 11 residues in the CDR3. The germline CDR1 and CDR2 sequences are MDHEN and SYDVKM. The CDR3 DNA is TGTGCCTGCTCAGCGAGGGGGGCAGCTTTCTTT. This codes for CACSARGAAFF.

J is TRBJ2-1 and V is TRBV25-1, with unresolved D. Germline V gene sequence: CDR1 MGHDK, CDR2 SYGVNS. The CDR3 totals 13 residues. Trimming pared 7 bases from V and 7 bases from J, leaving 14 bases between. The CDR3 is CASTVPLRNEQFF. The CDR3 DNA sequence: TGTGCCAGCACCGTCCCCCTGAGGAATGAGCAGTTCTTC.

A note on this clonotype: A far larger clone differs by one base, so this is likely a read error. Because the CDR3 is missing its conserved closing phenylalanine or tryptophan, this is likely a read error. This chain joins TRBV7-3 and TRBJ2-1, with D perhaps assigned TRBD1 or TRBD2 (5 bases each). This CDR3 has 14 amino acids. CDR1 and CDR2 (germline): SGHTA, FQGTGA. Trimming pared 1 base from V and 1 base from J, leaving 5 bases between. CDR3 residues: CASSLRGSYNEQFV. The CDR3 DNA reads TGTGCCAGCAGCTTAAGGGGGTCCTACAATGAGCAGTTCGTC.

This clonotype was detected many times. The J gene is TRBJ1-2, the V gene TRBV7-9; tentatively, D is TRBD1 (5 bases). There are 12 residues in the CDR3. Trimming left V 5 bases short and J 7 bases short, with 11 bases between. Germline CDR1 and CDR2: SEHNR and FQNEAQ (reference sequence). In DNA, the CDR3 is TGTGCCAGCAGCCCCTCCGGGGGTGGCTACACCTTC. Encoded protein: CASSPSGGGYTF.

This clonotype was seen many times. The chain carries TRBV4-2 and TRBJ2-1; 7 bases line up with TRBD2. The CDR3 extends over 16 amino acids. Germline V gives CDR1 LGHNA, CDR2 YNFKEQ. Trimming cost V 4 bases and J 0 bases; bases outside gene matches: 6. The CDR3 is CASSRGRGSSYNEQFF. CDR3 in DNA: TGTGCCAGCAGCCGCGGGAGAGGGAGCTCCTACAATGAGCAGTTCTTC.

J is TRBJ1-1 and V is TRBV4-3; possible D gene TRBD1, 5 bases. CDR1 is LGHNA, CDR2 YSLEER, per germline. The CDR3 has 15 amino acids. V gave up 1 base and J gave up 5 bases, with 14 bases separating them. CDR3 nucleotide sequence: TGCGCCAGCAGCCAAGTGTGGGCAGGGTCTACTGAAGCTTTCTTT. It codes for CASSQVWAGSTEAFF.

The chain combines TRBV28 with TRBJ2-1; TRBD1 agrees at 7 bases. The trim removed 3 bases at V and 0 bases at J, leaving 8 bases unmatched. This CDR3 is 17 amino acids long. Germline V gives CDR1 MDHEN, CDR2 SYDVKM. Here the CDR3 DNA reads TGTGCCAGCAGTTTCCCCGGGACAGAAAGCTCCTACAATGAGCAGTTCTTC. Protein: CASSFPGTESSYNEQFF.